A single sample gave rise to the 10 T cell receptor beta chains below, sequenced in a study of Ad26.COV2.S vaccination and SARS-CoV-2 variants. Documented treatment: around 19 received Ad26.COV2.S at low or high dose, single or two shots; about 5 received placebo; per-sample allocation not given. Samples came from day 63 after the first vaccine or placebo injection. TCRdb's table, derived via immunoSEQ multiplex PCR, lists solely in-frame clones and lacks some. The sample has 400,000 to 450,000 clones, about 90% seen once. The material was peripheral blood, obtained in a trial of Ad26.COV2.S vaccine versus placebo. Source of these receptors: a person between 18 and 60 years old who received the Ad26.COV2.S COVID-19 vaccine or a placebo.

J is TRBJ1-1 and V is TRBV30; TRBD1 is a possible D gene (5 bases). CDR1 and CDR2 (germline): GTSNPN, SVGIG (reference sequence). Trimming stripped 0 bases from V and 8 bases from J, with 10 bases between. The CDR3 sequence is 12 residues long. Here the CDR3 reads CAWSVRRGEAFF. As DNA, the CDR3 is TGTGCCTGGAGTGTACGAAGGGGAGAAGCTTTCTTT.

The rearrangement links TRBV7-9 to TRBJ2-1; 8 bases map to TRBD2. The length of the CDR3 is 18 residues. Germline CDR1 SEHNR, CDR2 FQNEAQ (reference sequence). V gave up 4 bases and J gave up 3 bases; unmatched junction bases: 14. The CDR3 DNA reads TGTGCCAGCAGCTCCAGTCCCGGGACTAGTACTTACTACAATGAGCAGTTCTTC. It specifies CASSSSPGTSTYYNEQFF.

The CDR3 sequence: CASSPPGQVEETQYF. As DNA, the CDR3 is TGTGCCAGCTCACCACCCGGACAGGTGGAAGAGACCCAGTACTTC. V usage is TRBV18 and J usage is TRBJ2-5, with TRBD1 identical over 7 bases. V lost 0 bases to trimming and J lost 3 bases; unmatched junction nucleotides: 4. The length of the CDR3 is 15 residues. Germline CDR1 KGHSH, CDR2 LQKENI.

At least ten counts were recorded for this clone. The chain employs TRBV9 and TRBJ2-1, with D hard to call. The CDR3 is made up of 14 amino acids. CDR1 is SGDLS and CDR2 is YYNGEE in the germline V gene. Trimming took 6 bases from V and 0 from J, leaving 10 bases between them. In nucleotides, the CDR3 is TGTGCCAGCACCCCAACCGCCTCCTACAATGAGCAGTTCTTC. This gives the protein CASTPTASYNEQFF.

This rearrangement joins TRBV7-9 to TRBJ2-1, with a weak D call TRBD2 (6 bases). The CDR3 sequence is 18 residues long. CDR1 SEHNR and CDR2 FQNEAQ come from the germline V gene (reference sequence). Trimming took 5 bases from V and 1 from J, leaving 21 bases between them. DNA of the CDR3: TGTGCCAGCAGCGCCCTGACTAGTTTTTCCCTTTCCTACAATGAGCAGTTCTTC. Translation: CASSALTSFSLSYNEQFF.

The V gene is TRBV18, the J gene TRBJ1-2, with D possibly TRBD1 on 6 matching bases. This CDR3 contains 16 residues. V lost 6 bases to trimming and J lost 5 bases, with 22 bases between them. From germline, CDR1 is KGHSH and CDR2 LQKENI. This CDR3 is CASSLRYPGQDYGYTF. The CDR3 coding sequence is TGTGCCAGCTCGCTCAGATATCCGGGACAAGATTATGGCTACACCTTC.

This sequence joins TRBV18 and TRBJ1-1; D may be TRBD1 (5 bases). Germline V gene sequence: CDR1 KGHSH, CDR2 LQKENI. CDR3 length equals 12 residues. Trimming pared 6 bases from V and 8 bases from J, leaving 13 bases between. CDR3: CASSRGEGEAFF. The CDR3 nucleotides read TGTGCCAGCTCCAGAGGGGAGGGAGAAGCTTTCTTT.

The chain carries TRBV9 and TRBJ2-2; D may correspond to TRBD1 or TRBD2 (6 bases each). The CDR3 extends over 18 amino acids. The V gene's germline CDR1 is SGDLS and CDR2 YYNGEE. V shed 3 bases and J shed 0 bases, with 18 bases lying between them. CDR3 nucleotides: TGTGCCAGCAGCGCCCTAGGGGGGAGTGGTACGAACACCGGGGAGCTGTTTTTT. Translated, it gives CASSALGGSGTNTGELFF. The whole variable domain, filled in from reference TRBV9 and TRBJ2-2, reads DSGVTQTPKHLITATGQRVTLRCSPRSGDLSVYWYQQSLDQGLQFLIQYYNGEERAKGNILERFSAQQFPDLHSELNLSSLELGDSALYFCASSALGGSGTNTGELFFGEGSRLTVL.

The CDR3 loop reads CASSPHREYEQYF. The DNA for the CDR3 is TGTGCCAGCTCACCACATCGGGAATACGAGCAGTACTTC. The chain uses TRBV18 and TRBJ2-7; D is possibly TRBD2 (5 bases). V shed 1 base and J shed 4 bases, with 8 bases lying between them. This CDR3 has 13 amino acids. Germline CDR1 KGHSH, CDR2 LQKENI. The entire variable domain, with the rest obtained from reference TRBV18 and TRBJ2-7, is as follows: NAGVMQNPRHLVRRRGQEARLRCSPMKGHSHVYWYRQLPEEGLKFMVYLQKENIIDESGMPKERFSAEFPKEGPSILRIQQVVRGDSAAYFCASSPHREYEQYFGPGTRLTVT.

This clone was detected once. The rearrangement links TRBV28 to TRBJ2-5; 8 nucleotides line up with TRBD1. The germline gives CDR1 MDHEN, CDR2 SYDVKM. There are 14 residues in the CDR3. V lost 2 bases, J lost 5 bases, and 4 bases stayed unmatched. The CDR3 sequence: CASSLRTGRETQYF. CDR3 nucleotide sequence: TGTGCCAGCAGTTTAAGGACAGGGAGGGAGACCCAGTACTTC.